The 5 T cell receptor beta chains reported below all come from one sample, sequenced in a study of cytomegalovirus exposure and HLA in healthy donors. PCR involved 60 Vbeta and 13 Jbeta primers. Produced via immunoSEQ multiplex PCR; TCRdb's table is partial and in-frame only. The sample lists some 140,000 clones; just under 80% were seen once. Sequencing was done on a sample of PBMCs. These receptors all come from a man under 40 in good health.

This clone has only one observation. The J gene is TRBJ2-1, the V gene TRBV14; TRBD2 is a possible D gene (6 bases). The CDR3 extends over 15 amino acids. The V gene's germline CDR1 is SGHDN and CDR2 FVKESK. Trimming cost V 2 bases and J 6 bases, with 14 bases left between them. CDR3 in DNA: TGTGCCAGCAGCCAACTAGCGAGGACGGGCAATGAGCAGTTCTTC. It specifies CASSQLARTGNEQFF.

The V call is TRBV2, the J call TRBJ2-7; TRBD2 agrees at 13 bases. The junction had 3 bases not matched to a gene; V was cut back by 8 bases and J by 5 bases. This CDR3 contains 13 residues. CDR1 SNHLY and CDR2 FYNNEI come from the germline V gene. Written as DNA, the CDR3 is TGTGCCAGCTTAGGACTAGCGGGAGACGAGCAGTACTTC. Translated, it gives CASLGLAGDEQYF.

This clone appeared a single time. The chain employs TRBV9 and TRBJ2-1; D may be TRBD1 (5 bases). CDR3 length equals 14 residues. Trimming took 3 bases from V and 4 from J, leaving 11 bases between them. Germline CDR1 and CDR2: SGDLS and YYNGEE. CDR3 coding DNA: TGTGCCAGCAGCGAGGGGCTACTTTACAATGAGCAGTTCTTC. Residues: CASSEGLLYNEQFF.

This rearrangement joins TRBV20-1 to TRBJ2-1, with TRBD2 matching over 7 bases. V was clipped by 5 bases and J by 9 bases; unmatched bases: 4. The CDR3 runs 11 residues. Per the germline V gene, CDR1 is DFQATT and CDR2 is SNEGSKA (reference sequence). The CDR3 sequence: CSAAASGEQFF. The CDR3 DNA sequence: TGCAGTGCTGCAGCTAGCGGTGAGCAGTTCTTC.

V gene TRBV2 combines with J gene TRBJ2-5, with a tentative D call TRBD1 (6 bases). The assigned J gene may be wrong: the sequence end matches TRBJ2-7 better. CDR1 and CDR2 (germline): SNHLY, FYNNEI. The CDR3 runs to 13 residues. In nucleotides, the CDR3 is TGTGCCAGCTCATCACAGGGACGGGGCGAGCAGTACTTC. Its protein product is CASSSQGRGEQYF.